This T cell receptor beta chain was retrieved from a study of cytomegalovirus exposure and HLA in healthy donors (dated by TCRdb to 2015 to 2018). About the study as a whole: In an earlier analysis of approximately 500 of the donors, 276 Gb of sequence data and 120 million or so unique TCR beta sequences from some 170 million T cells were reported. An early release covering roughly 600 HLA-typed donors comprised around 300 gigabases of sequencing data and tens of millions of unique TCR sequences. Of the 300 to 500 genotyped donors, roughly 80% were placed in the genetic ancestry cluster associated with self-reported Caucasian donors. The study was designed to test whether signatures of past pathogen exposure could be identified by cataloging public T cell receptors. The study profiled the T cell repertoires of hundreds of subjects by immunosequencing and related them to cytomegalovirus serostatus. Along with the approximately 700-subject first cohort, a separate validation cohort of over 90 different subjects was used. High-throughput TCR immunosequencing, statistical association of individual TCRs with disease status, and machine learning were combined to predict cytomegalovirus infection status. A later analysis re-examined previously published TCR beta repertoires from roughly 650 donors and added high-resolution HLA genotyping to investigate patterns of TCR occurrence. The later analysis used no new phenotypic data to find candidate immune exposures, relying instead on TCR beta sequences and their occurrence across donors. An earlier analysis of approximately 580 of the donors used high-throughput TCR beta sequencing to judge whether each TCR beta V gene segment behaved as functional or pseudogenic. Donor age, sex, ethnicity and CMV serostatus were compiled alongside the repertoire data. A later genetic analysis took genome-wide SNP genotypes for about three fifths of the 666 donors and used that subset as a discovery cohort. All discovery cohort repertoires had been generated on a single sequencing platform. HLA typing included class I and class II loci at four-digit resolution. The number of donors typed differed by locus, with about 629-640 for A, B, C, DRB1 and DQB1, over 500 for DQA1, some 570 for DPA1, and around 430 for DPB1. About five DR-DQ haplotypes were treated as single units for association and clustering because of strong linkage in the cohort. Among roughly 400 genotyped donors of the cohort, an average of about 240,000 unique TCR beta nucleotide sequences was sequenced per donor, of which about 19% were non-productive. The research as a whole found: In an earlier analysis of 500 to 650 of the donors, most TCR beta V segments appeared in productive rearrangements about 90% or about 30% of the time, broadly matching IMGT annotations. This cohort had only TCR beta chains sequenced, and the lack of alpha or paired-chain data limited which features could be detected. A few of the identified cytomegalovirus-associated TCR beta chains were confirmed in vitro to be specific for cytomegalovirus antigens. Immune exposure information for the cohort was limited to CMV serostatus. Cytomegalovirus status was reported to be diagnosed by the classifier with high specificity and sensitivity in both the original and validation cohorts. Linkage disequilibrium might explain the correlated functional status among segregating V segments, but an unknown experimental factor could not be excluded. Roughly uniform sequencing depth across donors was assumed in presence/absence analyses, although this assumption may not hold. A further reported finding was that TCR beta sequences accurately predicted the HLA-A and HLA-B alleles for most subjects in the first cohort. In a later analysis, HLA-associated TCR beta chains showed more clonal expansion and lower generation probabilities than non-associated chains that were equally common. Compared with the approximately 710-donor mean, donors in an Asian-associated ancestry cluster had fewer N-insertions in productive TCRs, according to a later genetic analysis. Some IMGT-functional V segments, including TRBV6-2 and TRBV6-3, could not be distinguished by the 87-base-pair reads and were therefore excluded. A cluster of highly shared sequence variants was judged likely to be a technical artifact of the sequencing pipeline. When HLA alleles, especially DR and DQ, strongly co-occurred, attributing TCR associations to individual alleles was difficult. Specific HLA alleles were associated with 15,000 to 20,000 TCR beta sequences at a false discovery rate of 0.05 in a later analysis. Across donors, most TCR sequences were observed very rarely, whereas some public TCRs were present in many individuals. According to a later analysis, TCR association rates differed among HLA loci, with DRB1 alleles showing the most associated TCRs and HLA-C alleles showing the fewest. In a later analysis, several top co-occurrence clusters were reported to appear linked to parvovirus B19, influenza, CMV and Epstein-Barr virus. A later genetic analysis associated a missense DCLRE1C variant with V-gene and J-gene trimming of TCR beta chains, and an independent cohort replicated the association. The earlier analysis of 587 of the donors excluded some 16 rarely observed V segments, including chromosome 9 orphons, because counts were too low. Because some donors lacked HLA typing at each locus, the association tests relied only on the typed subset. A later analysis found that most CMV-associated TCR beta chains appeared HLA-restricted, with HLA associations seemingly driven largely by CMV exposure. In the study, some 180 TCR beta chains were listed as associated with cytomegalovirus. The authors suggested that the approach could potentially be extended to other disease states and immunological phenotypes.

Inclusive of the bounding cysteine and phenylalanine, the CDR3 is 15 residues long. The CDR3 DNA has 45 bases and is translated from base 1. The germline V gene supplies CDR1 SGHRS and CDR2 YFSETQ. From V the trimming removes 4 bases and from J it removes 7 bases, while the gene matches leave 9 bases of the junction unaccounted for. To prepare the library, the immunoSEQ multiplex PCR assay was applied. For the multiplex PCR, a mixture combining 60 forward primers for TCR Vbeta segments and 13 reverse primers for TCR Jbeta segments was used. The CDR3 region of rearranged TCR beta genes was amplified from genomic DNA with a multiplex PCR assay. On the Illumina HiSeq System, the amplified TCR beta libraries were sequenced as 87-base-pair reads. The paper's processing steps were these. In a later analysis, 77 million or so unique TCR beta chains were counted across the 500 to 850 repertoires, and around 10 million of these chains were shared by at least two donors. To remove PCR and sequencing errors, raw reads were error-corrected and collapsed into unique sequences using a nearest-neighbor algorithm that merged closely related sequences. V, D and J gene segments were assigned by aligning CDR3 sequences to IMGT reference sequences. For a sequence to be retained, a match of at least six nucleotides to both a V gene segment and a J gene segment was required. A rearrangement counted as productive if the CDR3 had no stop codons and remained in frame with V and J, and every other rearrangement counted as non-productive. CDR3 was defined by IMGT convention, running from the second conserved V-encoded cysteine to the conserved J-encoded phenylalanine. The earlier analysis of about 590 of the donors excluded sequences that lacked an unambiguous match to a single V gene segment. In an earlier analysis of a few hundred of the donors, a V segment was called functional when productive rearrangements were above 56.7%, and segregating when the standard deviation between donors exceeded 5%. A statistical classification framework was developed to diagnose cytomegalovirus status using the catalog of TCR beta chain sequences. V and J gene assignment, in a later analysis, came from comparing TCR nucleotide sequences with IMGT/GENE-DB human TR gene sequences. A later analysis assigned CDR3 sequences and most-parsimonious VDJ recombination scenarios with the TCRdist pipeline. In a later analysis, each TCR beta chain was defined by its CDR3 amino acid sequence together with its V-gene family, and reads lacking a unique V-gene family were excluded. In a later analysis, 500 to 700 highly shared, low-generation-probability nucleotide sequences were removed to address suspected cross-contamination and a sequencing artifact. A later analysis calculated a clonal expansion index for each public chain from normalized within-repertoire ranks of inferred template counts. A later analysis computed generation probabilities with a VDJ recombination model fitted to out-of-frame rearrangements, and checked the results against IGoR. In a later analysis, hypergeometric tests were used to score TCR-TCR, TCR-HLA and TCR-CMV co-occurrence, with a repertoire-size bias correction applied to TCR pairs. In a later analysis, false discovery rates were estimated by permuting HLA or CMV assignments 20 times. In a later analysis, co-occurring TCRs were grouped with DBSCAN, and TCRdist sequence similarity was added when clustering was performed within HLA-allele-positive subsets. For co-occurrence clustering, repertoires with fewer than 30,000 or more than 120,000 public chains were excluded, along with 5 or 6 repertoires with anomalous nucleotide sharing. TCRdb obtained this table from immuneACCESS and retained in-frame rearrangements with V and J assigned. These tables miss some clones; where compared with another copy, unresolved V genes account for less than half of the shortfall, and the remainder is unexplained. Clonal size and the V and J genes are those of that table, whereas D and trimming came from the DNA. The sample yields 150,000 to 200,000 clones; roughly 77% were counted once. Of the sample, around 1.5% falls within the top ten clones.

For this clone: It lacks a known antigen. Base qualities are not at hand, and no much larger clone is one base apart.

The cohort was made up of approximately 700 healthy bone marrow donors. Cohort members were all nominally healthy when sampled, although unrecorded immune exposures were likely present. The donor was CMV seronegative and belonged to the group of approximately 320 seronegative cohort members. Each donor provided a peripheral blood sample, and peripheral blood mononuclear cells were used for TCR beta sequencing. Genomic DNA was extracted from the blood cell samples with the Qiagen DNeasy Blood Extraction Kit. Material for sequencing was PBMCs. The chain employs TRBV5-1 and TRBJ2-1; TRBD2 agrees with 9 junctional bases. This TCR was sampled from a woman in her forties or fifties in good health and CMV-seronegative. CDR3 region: CASSTLAGVDNEQFF. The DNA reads TGCGCCAGCAGCACCTTAGCGGGAGTGGATAATGAGCAGTTCTTC.